This paragraph reports one T cell receptor (beta chain). The record originates from a study of blood T cell repertoires in COVID-19. Per the study methods: It was from reference gene primer amplification that nucleated cell counts were estimated. Method: immunoSEQ multiplex PCR; TCRdb's copy keeps in-frame clones and lacks some. That table supplies the V and J calls and clone size; D and trimming were determined from the DNA. The table lists 200,000 to 300,000 clones, about 85% of them singletons, with about 6.3% in the top ten. This CDR3 is 11 amino acids long. In germline, CDR1 is DFQATT, CDR2 SNEGSKA (reference sequence). Trimming shortened V by 6 bases and J by 3 bases, and 8 bases separated the two germline ends.

The source of this sequence is a woman aged 60-70 years with active or convalescent COVID-19. The specimen sequenced was peripheral blood. This rearrangement joins TRBV20-1 to TRBJ2-5; D gene uncertain. CDR3 sequence (DNA): TGCAGTGCAGCCAGCGAAGAGACCCAGTACTTC. It encodes CSAASEETQYF.